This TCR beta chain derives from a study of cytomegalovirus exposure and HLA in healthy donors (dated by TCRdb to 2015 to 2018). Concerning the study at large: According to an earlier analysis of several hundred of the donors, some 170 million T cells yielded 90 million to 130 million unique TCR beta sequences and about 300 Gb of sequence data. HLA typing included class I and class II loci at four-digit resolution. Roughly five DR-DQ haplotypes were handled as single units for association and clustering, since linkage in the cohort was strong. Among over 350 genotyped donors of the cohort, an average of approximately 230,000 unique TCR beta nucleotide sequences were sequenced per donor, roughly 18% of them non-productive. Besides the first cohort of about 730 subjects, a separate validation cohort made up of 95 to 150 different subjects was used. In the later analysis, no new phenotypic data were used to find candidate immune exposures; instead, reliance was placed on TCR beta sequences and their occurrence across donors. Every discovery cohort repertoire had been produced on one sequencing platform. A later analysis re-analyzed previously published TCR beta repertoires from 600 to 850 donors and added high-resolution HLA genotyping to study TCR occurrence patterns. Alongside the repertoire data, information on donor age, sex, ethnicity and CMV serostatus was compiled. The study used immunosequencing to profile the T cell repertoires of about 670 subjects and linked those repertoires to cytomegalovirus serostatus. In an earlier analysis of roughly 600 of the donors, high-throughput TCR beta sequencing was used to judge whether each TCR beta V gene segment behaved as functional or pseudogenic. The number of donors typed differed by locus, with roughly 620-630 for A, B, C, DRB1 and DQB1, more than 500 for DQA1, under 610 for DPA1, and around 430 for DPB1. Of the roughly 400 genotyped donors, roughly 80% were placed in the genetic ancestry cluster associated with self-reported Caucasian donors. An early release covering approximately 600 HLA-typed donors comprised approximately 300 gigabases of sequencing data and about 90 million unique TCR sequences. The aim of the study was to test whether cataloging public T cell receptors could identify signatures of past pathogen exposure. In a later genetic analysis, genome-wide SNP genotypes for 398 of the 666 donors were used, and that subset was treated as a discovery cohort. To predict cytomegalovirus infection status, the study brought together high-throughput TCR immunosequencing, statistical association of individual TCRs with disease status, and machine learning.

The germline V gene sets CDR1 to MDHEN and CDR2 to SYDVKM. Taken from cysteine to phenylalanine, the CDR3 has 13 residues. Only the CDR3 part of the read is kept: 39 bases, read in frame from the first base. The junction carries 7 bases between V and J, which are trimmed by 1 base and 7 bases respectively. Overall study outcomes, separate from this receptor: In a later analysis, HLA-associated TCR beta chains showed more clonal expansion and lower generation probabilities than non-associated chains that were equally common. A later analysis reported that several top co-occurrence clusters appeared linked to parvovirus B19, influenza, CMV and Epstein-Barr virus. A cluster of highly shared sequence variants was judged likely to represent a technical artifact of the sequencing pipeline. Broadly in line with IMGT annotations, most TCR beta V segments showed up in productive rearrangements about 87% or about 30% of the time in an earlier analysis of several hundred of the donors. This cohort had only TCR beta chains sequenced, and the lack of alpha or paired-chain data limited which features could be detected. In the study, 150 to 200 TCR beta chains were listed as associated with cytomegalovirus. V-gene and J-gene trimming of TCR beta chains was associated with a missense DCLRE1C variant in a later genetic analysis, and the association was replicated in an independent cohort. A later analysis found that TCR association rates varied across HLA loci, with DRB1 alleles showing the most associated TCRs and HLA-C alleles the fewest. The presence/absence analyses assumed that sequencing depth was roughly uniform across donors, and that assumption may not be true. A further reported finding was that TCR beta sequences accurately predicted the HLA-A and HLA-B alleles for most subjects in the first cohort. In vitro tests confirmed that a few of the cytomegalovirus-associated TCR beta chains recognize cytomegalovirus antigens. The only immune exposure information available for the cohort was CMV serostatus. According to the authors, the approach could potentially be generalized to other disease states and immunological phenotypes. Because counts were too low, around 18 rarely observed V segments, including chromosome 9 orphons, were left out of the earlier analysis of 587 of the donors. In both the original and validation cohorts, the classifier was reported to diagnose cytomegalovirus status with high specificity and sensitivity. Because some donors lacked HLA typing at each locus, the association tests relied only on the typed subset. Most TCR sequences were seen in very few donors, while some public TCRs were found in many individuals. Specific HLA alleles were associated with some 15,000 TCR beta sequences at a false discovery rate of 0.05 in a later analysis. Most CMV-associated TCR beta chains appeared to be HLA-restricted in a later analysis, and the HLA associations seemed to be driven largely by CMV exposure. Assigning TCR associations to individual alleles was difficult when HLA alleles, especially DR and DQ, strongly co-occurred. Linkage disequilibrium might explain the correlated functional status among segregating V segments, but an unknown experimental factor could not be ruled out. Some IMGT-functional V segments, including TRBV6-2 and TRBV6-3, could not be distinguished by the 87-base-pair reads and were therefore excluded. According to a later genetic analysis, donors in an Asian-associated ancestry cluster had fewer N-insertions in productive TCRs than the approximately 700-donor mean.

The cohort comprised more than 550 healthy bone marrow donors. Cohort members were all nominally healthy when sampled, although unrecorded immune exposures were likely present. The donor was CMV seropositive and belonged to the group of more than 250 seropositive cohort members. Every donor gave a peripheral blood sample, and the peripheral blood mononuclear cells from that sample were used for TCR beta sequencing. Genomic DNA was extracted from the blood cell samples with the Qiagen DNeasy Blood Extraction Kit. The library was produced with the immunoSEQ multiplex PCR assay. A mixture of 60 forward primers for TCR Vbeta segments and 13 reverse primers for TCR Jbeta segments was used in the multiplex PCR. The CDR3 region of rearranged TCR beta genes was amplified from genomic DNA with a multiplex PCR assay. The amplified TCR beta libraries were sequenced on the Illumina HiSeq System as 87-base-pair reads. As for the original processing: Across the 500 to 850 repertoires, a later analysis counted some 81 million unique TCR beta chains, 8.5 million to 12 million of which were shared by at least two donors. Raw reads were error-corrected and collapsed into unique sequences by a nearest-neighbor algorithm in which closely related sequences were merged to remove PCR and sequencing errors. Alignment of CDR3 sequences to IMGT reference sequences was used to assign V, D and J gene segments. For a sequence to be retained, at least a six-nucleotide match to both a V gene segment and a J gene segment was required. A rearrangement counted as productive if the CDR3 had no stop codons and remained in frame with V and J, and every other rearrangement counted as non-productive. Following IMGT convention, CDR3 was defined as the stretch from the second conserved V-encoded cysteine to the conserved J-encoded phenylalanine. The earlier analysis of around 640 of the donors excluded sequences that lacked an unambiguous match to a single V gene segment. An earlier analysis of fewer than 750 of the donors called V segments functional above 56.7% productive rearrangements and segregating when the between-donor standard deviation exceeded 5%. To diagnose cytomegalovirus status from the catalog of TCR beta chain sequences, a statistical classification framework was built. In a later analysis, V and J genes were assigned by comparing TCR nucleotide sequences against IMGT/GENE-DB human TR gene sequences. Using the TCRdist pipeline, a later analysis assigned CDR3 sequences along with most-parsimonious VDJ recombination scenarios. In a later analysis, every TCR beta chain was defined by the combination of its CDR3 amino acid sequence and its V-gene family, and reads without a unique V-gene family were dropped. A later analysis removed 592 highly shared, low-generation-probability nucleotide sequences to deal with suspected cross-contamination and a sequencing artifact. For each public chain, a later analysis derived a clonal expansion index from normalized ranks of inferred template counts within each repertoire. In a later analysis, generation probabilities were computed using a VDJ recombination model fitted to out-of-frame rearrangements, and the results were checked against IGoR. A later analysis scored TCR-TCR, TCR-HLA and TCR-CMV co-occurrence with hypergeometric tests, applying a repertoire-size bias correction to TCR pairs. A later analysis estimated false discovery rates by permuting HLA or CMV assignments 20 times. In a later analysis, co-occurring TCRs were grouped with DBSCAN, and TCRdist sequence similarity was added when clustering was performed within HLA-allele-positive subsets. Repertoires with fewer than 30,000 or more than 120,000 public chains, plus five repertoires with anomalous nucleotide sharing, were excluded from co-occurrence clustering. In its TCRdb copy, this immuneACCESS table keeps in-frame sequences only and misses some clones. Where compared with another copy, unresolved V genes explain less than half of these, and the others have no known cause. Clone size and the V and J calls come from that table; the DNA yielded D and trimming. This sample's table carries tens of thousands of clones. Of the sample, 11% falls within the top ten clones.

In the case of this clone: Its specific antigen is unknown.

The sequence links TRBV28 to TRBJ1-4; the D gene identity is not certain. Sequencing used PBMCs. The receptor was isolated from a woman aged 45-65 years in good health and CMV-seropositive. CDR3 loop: CASSLLGGEKLFF. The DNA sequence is TGTGCCAGCAGTTTATTAGGCGGTGAAAAACTGTTTTTT.